This TCR beta chain was captured in a study of shared clonotypes between healthy human individuals. CDR1 is WSHSY, CDR2 SAAADI, per germline. The CDR3 has 14 amino acids. Trimming left V 4 bases short and J 4 bases short, with 13 bases between. In the authors' workflow: There were no quality scores in the junction-only immunoSEQ sequences, so filtering differed. Data came from immunoSEQ multiplex PCR; TCRdb stores just in-frame clones and leaves some out. V, J and clone size reflect that table, while D and trimming were determined from the DNA. The sample consists of about 490,000 clones, 70% to 80% of them appearing once. This clone was observed a handful of times.

This chain uses TRBV10-2 with TRBJ1-1; D may be TRBD1 (6 bases). The clonotype comes from a woman between 40 and 55 years old in good health. Some clones in this sample may be carry-over from other donors' samples. Sequences were obtained from PBMCs. CDR3 bases: TGCGCCAGCAGTGGACAGGCTGGAGGCACTGAAGCTTTCTTT. This codes for CASSGQAGGTEAFF.